These 16 T cell receptor beta chains came from one sample sequenced in a study of T cell responses to AZD1222 COVID-19 vaccine listed by TCRdb under 2021. The protocol used for the library was the immunoSEQ multiplex PCR assay. Here the immuneACCESS table is served through TCRdb, limited to in-frame sequences with V and J called. Missing clones are a known gap in these copies; in checked studies unresolved V genes cover under half, and the rest lacks a known reason. The sample profile shows 100,000 to 150,000 clones; roughly 92% of them were found once. The ten largest clones take up 0.9% to 1.4% of the sample. The time point label, read with the paper, signifies: about 28 days (+/-7) after the second vaccine dose. Material: peripheral blood, obtained 28 days after the second AZD1222 dose. These receptors all come from an adult who received the AZD1222 COVID-19 vaccine.

The rearrangement uses TRBV9 and TRBJ2-7, with a weak D call TRBD1 (5 bases). The germline V and J ends were trimmed by 0 bases and 0 bases, with 13 bases remaining between them. CDR1 is SGDLS, CDR2 YYNGEE, per germline. This CDR3 has 16 residues. This CDR3 reads CASSVARQSPSYEQYF. DNA of the CDR3: TGTGCCAGCAGCGTAGCGCGACAGTCCCCCTCCTACGAGCAGTACTTC.

The chain is built from TRBV7-2 and TRBJ1-2; D is unclear. V lost 6 bases, J lost 0 bases, and 11 bases lay in between. This CDR3 has 14 residues. CDR1 and CDR2 (germline): SGHTA, FQGNSA. CDR3 loop: CASSSDGANYGYTF. As DNA, the CDR3 is TGTGCCAGCAGTTCTGACGGAGCTAACTATGGCTACACCTTC.

The V gene is TRBV12-3 or TRBV12-4, the J gene TRBJ2-7; D not certain. CDR3 size: 11 residues. The ends were cut back, 4 bases at V and 5 bases at J, with 6 bases in the middle. The CDR3 loop reads CASSYTDEQYF. The CDR3 DNA sequence: TGTGCCAGCAGTTACACAGACGAGCAGTACTTC.

Concerning this clone: Relative to the germline gene, one junction end is altered; a read error may explain this. The gene calls are TRBV30 and TRBJ1-5; weak D call: TRBD1 (5 bases). CDR3 length: 12 residues. The germline V gene has CDR1 GTSNPN and CDR2 SVGIG (reference sequence). This CDR3 reads CAWSGGDQPQHF. The CDR3 coding sequence is TGTGCCTGGAGTGGGGGCGATCAACCCCAGCATTTT.

The V and J genes are TRBV2 and TRBJ1-4, with D possibly TRBD1 on 5 matching bases. CDR1 is SNHLY, CDR2 FYNNEI, per germline. The CDR3 has 16 amino acids. V dropped 1 base and J dropped 7 bases, with 16 bases sitting between them. For the CDR3, the DNA is TGTGCCAGCAGTGAAGAATGGGGGGGGTCTGGTGAAAAACTGTTTTTT. This gives the protein CASSEEWGGSGEKLFF.

This clone was seen only once. Written as DNA, the CDR3 is TGTGCCAGCAGTGGTAATACCAGGTGGCGAGATCAATATAGCAATCAGCCCCAGCATTTT. Residues: CASSGNTRWRDQYSNQPQHF. The J gene is TRBJ1-5, the V gene TRBV6-1; D not certain. The V end lost 4 bases, the J end lost 0 bases, and 25 bases lay between the germline ends. Per the germline V gene, CDR1 is MNHNS and CDR2 is SASEGT. The CDR3 contains 20 residues.

The J gene is TRBJ2-3, the V gene TRBV7-2; 7 bases agree with TRBD1. The V gene end was trimmed by 5 bases and the J gene end by 6 bases; junction bases not matched to a gene: 8. Germline CDR1 is SGHTA and CDR2 is FQGNSA. The CDR3 consists of 14 residues. The CDR3 DNA reads as TGTGCCAGCAGCCCGACAGGGTTCATGGATACGCAGTATTTT. This encodes CASSPTGFMDTQYF.

The rearrangement joins TRBV10-3 to TRBJ1-2; D is perhaps TRBD1 (5 bases). The CDR3 spans 11 residues. V lost 10 bases and J 8 bases, leaving 14 bases between the germline ends. CDR1 and CDR2 (germline): ENHRY, SYGVKD. The CDR3 protein is CATRDREGYTF. As DNA, the CDR3 is TGTGCCACCAGGGACCGCGAGGGCTACACCTTC.

The table lists this clone with a count of one. The chain links TRBV27 to TRBJ1-1; the D is unclear. The CDR3 spans 14 residues. Germline V gene sequence: CDR1 MNHEY, CDR2 SMNVEV (reference sequence). V was clipped by 1 base and J by 2 bases, with 8 bases between them. CDR3 nucleotides: TGTGCCAGCAGTTTATTAGGGAAAAACACTGAAGCTTTCTTT. As protein: CASSLLGKNTEAFF.

The chain employs TRBV7-7 and TRBJ2-7; 9 bases are shared with TRBD1. Germline V gene lookup returns CDR1 SSHAT and CDR2 FNYEAQ (reference sequence). This CDR3 contains 15 residues. V lost 2 bases to trimming and J lost 5 bases; unmatched junction nucleotides: 7. Here the CDR3 DNA reads TGTGCCAGCAGCTTATCACAGGGGGCGAGAAACGAGCAGTACTTC. Its protein is CASSLSQGARNEQYF.

The rearrangement links TRBV19 to TRBJ1-3; perhaps TRBD1 as D (5 bases). Trimming took off 3 bases at V and 0 bases at J, with 12 bases between the two ends. The germline gives CDR1 LNHDA, CDR2 SQIVND (reference sequence). The CDR3 has 16 residues. This CDR3 is CASSMDTVSSGNTIYF. The CDR3 nucleotides read TGTGCCAGTAGTATGGACACTGTGAGCTCTGGAAACACCATATATTTT.

The chain combines TRBV15 with TRBJ1-1; a possible D gene is TRBD1 (5 bases). This CDR3 is built from 18 residues. The V and J ends lost 5 bases and 3 bases respectively, with 25 bases between them. Germline CDR1 LNHNV, CDR2 YYDKDF (reference sequence). The DNA for the CDR3 is TGTGCCACCAGCCCGCGTGAAGGGGCCTATATCGGTCACACTGAAGCTTTCTTT. Its translation: CATSPREGAYIGHTEAFF.

This clone was picked up one time. The chain combines TRBV12-5 with TRBJ2-1; D may be TRBD2 (6 bases). CDR3 length: 13 residues. Looked up from germline, CDR1 is LGHNT and CDR2 is FRNRAP. Trimming removed 2 bases from V and 7 bases from J, with 9 bases in between. The CDR3: CASGLTAGNEQFF. CDR3 bases: TGTGCTAGTGGTTTGACTGCGGGAAATGAGCAGTTCTTC. Variable domain in full (rest from reference TRBV12-5 and TRBJ2-1): DARVTQTPRHKVTEMGQEVTMRCQPILGHNTVFWYRQTMMQGLELLAYFRNRAPLDDSGMPKDRFSAEMPDATLATLKIQPSEPRDSAVYFCASGLTAGNEQFFGPGTRLTVL.

The chain employs TRBV6-5 and TRBJ2-7; perhaps TRBD1 as D (6 bases). Deletions cut 8 bases from V and 0 bases from J, with 11 bases between. This CDR3 is built from 13 residues. Germline V CDR1 and CDR2: MNHEY, SVGAGI. The CDR3 protein is CASSSGVSYEQYF. CDR3 nucleotides: TGTGCCAGCTCATCAGGGGTCTCCTACGAGCAGTACTTC.

The V gene is TRBV7-8, the J gene TRBJ1-5; a possible D gene is TRBD1 (5 bases). V was clipped by 3 bases and J by 6 bases, with 12 bases between them. Germline CDR1 is SGHVS and CDR2 is FQNEAQ. CDR3 length: 14 residues. Here the CDR3 reads CASSFGTRSQPQHF. CDR3 DNA sequence: TGTGCCAGCAGCTTCGGGACGAGAAGTCAGCCCCAGCATTTT.

This chain links TRBV5-1 with TRBJ1-1, with D unclear. Trimming pared 0 bases from V and 1 base from J, leaving 7 bases between. CDR1 and CDR2 (germline): SGHRS, YFSETQ. This CDR3 has 14 residues. In nucleotides, the CDR3 is TGCGCCAGCAGCTTGGCGACACAGAACACTGAAGCTTTCTTT. It translates to CASSLATQNTEAFF.